This T cell receptor (beta chain) originates from a study of CD4+ T cells in melanoma. Study results and limitations: Neoantigen-specific CD4+ T cells in melanoma reportedly had diverse differentiation states. A reported correlation linked neoantigen-specific CD4+ T cells to CD8+, macrophage and B cell function.

Germline V lookup: CDR1 SQVTM, CDR2 ANQGSEA. The CDR3 covers 16 residues. V trimming: 5 bases; J trimming: 1 base; junction bases outside the gene matches: 9. Only in-frame clones appear in the TCRdb table, and some are missing; sequencing was by immunoSEQ multiplex PCR. The sample yields around 18,000 clones, about 80% seen once. In regard to this clone: Antigen: not known.

V and J are TRBV29-1 and TRBJ2-2, with 8 positions matching TRBD2. The clonotype was recovered from a human donor with melanoma. Sequenced input: cells from a culture (not recorded whether cultured in vitro). CDR3 protein: CSVPPPGGLNTGELFF. The CDR3 DNA sequence: TGCAGCGTTCCCCCCCCGGGGGGGCTGAACACCGGGGAGCTGTTTTTT.